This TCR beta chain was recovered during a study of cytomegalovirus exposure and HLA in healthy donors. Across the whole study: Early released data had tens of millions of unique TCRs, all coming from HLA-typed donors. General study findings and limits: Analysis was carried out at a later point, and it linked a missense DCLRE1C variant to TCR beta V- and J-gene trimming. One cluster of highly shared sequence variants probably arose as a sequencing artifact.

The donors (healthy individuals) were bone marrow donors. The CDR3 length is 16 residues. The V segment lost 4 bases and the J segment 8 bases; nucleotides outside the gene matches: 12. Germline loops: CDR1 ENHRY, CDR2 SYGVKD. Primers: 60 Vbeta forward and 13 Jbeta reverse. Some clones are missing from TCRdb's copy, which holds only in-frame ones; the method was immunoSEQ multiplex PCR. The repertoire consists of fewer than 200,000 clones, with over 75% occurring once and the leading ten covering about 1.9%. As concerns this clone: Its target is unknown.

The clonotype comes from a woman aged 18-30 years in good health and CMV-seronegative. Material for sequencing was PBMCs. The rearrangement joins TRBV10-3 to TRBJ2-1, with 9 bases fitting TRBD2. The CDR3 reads CAISGASGTLNHEQFF. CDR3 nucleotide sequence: TGTGCCATCAGTGGTGCTAGCGGGACACTCAATCATGAGCAGTTCTTC.